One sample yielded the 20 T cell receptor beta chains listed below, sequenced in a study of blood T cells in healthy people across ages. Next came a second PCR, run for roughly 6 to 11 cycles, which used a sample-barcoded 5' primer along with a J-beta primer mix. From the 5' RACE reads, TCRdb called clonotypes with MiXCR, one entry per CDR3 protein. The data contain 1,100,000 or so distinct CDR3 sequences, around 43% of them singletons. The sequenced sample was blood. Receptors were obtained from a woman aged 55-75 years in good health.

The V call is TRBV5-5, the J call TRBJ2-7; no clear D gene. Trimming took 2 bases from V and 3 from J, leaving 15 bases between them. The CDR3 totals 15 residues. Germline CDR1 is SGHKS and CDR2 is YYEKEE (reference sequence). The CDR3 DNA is TGTGCCAGCAGCTTTCGGGCAGGAAAGGACTACGAGCAGTACTTC. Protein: CASSFRAGKDYEQYF. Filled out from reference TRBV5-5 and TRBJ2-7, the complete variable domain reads DAGVTQSPTHLIKTRGQQVTLRCSPISGHKSVSWYQQVLGQGPQFIFQYYEKEERGRGNFPDRFSARQFPNYSSELNVNALLLGDSALYLCASSFRAGKDYEQYFGPGTRLTVT.

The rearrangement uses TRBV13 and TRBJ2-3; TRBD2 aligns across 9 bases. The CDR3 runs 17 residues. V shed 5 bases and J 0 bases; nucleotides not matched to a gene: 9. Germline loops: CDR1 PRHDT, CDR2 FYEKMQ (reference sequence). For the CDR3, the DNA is TGTGCCAGCAGCCCCCGAGCGGGAGGCCTGAGCACAGATACGCAGTATTTT. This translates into CASSPRAGGLSTDTQYF.

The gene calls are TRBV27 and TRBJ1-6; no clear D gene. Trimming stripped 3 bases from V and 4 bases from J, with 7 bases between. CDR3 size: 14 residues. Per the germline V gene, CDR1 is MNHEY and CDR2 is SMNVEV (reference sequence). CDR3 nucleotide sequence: TGTGCCAGCAGTTTGGGAGAATATAATTCACCCCTCCACTTT. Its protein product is CASSLGEYNSPLHF.

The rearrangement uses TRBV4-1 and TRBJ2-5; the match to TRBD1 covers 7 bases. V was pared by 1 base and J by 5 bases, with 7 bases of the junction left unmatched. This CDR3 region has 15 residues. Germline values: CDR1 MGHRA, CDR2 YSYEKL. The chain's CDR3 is CASSQAPSDRETQYF. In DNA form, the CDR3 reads TGCGCCAGCAGCCAAGCCCCATCGGACAGGGAGACCCAGTACTTC.

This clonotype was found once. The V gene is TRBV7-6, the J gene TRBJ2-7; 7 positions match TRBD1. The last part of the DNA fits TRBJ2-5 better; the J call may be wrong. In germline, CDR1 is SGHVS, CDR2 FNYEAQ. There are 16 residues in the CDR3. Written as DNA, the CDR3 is TGTGCCAGCAGCTTAGTGGGCGGGTCAGGGGGAGAGACCCAGTACTTC. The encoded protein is CASSLVGGSGGETQYF.

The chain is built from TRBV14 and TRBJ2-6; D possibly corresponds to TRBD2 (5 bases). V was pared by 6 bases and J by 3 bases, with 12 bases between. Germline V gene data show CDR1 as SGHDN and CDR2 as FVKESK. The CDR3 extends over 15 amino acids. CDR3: CASRPEAGGANVLTF. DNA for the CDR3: TGTGCCAGCAGGCCAGAGGCGGGTGGGGCCAACGTCCTGACTTTC.

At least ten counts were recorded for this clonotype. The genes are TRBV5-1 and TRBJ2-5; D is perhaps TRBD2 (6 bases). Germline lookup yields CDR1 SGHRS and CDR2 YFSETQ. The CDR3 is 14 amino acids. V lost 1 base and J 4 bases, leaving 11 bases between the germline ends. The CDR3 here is CASSLSQGGETQYF. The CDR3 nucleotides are TGCGCCAGCAGCTTGTCCCAGGGAGGAGAGACCCAGTACTTC.

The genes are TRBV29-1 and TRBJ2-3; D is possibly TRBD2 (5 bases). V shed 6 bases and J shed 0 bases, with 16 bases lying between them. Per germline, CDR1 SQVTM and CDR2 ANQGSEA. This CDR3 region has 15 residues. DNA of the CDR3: TGCAGCGTCGCTCCGCAGAGGGCTAGCACAGATACGCAGTATTTT. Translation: CSVAPQRASTDTQYF.

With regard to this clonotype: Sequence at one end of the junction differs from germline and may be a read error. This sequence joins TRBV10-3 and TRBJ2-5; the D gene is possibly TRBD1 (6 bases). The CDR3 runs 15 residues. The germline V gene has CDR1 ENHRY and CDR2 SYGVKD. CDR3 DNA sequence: TGTGCCAGCAGTGGTCTCTCGACAGGAGAGTCGGAGCAGTACTTC. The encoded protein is CASSGLSTGESEQYF.

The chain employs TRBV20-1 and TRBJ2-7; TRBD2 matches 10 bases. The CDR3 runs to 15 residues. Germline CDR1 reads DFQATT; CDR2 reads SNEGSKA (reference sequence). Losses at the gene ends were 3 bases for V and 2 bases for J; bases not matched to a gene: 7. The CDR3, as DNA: TGCAGTGCTAGGGAGCTAGCGGGAGTTACCTACGAGCAGTACTTC. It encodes CSARELAGVTYEQYF.

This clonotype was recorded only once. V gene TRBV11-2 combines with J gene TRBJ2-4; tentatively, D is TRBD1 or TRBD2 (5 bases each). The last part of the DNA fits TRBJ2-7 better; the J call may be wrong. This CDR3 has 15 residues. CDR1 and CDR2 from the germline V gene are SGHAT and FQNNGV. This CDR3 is CASSLVGDGDYEQYF. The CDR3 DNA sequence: TGTGCCAGCAGCTTAGTGGGGGACGGAGACTACGAGCAGTACTTC.

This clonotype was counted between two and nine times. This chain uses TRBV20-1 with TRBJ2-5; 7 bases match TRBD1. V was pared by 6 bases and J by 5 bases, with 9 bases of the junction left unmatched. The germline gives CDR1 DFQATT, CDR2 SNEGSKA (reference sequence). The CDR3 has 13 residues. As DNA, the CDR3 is TGCAGTGCCGCACGACAGGGCTCGGAGACCCAGTACTTC. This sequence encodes CSAARQGSETQYF.

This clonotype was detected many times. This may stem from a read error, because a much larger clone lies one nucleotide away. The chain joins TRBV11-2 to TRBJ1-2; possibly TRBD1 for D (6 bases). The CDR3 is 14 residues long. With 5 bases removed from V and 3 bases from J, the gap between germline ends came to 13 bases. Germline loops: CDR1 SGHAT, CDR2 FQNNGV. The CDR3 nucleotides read TGTGCCAGCAGCGCCGTGGGGGGCGACTATGGCTACACCTTC. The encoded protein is CASSAVGGDYGYTF.

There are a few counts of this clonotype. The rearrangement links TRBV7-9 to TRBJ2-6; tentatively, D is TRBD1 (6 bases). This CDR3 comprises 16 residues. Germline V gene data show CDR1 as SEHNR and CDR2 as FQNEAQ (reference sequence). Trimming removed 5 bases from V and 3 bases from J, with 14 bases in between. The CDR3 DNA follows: TGTGCCAGCAGCAATACAGGGTTTGATGGGGCCAACGTCCTGACTTTC. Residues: CASSNTGFDGANVLTF.

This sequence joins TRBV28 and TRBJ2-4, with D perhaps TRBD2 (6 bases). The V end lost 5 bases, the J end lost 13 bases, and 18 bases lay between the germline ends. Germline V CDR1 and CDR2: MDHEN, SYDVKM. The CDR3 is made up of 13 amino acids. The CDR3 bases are TGTGCCAGCAGTCCGCGGGTGGGCGGGGAGCAGTACTTC. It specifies CASSPRVGGEQYF.

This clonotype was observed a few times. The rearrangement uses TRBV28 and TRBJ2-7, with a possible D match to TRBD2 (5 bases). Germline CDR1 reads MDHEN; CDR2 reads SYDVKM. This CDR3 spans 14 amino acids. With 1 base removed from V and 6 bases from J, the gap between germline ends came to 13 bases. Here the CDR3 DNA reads TGTGCCAGCAGTTTATTTACGGGGAAAGGCGAGCAGTACTTC. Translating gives CASSLFTGKGEQYF.

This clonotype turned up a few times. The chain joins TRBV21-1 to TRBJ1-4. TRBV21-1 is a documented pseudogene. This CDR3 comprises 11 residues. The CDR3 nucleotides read TGTGCCAGCTATGCCGGTGAAAAACTGTTTTTT. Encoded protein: CASYAGEKLFF.

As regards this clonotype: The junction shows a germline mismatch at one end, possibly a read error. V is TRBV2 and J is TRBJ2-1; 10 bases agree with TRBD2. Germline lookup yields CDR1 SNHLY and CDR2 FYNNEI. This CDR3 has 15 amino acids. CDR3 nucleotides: TGTACCAGCAGGTCGGGACTAGCGACCTACAATGAGCAGTTCTTC. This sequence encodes CTSRSGLATYNEQFF.

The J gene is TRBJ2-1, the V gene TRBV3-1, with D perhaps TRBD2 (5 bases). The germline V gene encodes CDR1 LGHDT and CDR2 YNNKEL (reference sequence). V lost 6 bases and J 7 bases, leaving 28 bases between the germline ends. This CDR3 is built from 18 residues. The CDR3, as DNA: TGTGCCAGCAGTCCGGTTGTAATTCTAGGGAGAGGTAGGAATGAGCAGTTCTTC. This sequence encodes CASSPVVILGRGRNEQFF.

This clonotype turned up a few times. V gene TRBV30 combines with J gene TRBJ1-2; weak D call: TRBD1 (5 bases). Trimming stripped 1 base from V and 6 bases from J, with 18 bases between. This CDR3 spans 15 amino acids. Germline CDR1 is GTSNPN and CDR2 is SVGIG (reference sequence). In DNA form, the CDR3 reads TGTGCCTGGAGTGCAGGGCCGCTCATCGTCGATGGCTACACCTTC. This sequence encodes CAWSAGPLIVDGYTF.